Below are 11 T cell receptor beta chains sequenced from a single sample in a study of cytomegalovirus exposure and HLA in healthy donors. The assay was immunoSEQ multiplex PCR, and TCRdb's table has in-frame clones only and misses some. The table has about 88,000 clones, roughly 84% seen once. Sequenced sample: PBMCs. Receptors were obtained from a woman aged 18-29 years in good health and CMV-seropositive.

The chain employs TRBV5-1 and TRBJ2-5; possibly TRBD1 for D (5 bases). The CDR3 is made up of 15 amino acids. Germline CDR1 reads SGHRS; CDR2 reads YFSETQ. With 0 bases removed from V and 5 bases from J, the gap between germline ends came to 14 bases. CDR3 protein: CASSLALRVEETQYF. CDR3 bases: TGCGCCAGCAGCTTGGCCCTCAGGGTGGAGGAGACCCAGTACTTC.

The V call is TRBV6-5, the J call TRBJ2-7, with TRBD1 matching over 12 bases. This CDR3 has 14 amino acids. Germline CDR1 is MNHEY and CDR2 is SVGAGI. The V gene end was trimmed by 4 bases and the J gene end by 5 bases; junction bases not matched to a gene: 3. This CDR3 reads CASSSGTGGHEQYF. The CDR3 coding sequence is TGTGCCAGCAGTTCCGGGACAGGGGGCCACGAGCAGTACTTC.

The V and J genes are TRBV2 and TRBJ1-1; D might be TRBD1 (5 bases). V was cut by 5 bases and J by 6 bases, with 16 bases left in between. Germline V gives CDR1 SNHLY, CDR2 FYNNEI. The CDR3 extends over 14 amino acids. The CDR3 DNA reads as TGTGCCAGCAGTCTAAGACGGGAGGGGCCTGAAGCTTTCTTT. Its protein is CASSLRREGPEAFF.

This clone was seen a handful of times. The chain carries TRBV9 and TRBJ1-2; 7 nucleotides agree with TRBD1. After removal of 5 bases from V and 4 bases from J, the junction contained 2 bases not matched to a gene. Germline CDR1 reads SGDLS; CDR2 reads YYNGEE. The CDR3 is 12 amino acids. CDR3 sequence (DNA): TGTGCCAGCAGGGGACAGAGCTATGGCTACACCTTC. Encoded protein: CASRGQSYGYTF.

The V call is TRBV18, the J call TRBJ1-5; D gene ambiguous. Germline V gives CDR1 KGHSH, CDR2 LQKENI. V was pared by 3 bases and J by 4 bases, with 10 bases between. CDR3 length: 14 amino acids. The CDR3 loop reads CASSPEAINQPQHF. As DNA, the CDR3 is TGTGCCAGCTCACCGGAGGCAATTAATCAGCCCCAGCATTTT.

The chain links TRBV9 to TRBJ1-2; 9 bases match TRBD1. The length of the CDR3 is 18 residues. CDR1 SGDLS and CDR2 YYNGEE come from the germline V gene. The trim removed 3 bases at V and 1 base at J, leaving 13 bases unmatched. CDR3 residues: CASSAQGDRARVNYGYTF. In DNA, the CDR3 is TGTGCCAGCAGCGCCCAGGGGGACAGGGCGCGCGTTAACTATGGCTACACCTTC. Full variable domain (rest looked up from reference TRBV9 and TRBJ1-2): DSGVTQTPKHLITATGQRVTLRCSPRSGDLSVYWYQQSLDQGLQFLIQYYNGEERAKGNILERFSAQQFPDLHSELNLSSLELGDSALYFCASSAQGDRARVNYGYTFGSGTRLTVV.

The chain has TRBV28 and TRBJ1-5, with 7 bases aligning to TRBD1. The length of the CDR3 is 17 residues. CDR1 and CDR2 from the germline V gene are MDHEN and SYDVKM. Trimming at V came to 4 bases and at J to 6 bases, leaving 15 bases not matched to a gene. The DNA of the CDR3 is TGTGCCAGCAGTTCCACCCCGGGCAGGGGGTTCGGTCAGCCCCAGCATTTT. Translated: CASSSTPGRGFGQPQHF.

The chain is built from TRBV28 and TRBJ2-3; D is possibly TRBD2 (7 bases). Germline V gives CDR1 MDHEN, CDR2 SYDVKM. The CDR3 spans 14 residues. V gave up 6 bases and J gave up 5 bases, with 15 bases separating them. CDR3 amino acids: CASRGGGAGDTQYF. The CDR3 region has the DNA TGTGCCAGCAGAGGGGGGGGCGCGGGAGATACGCAGTATTTT.

This chain uses TRBV25-1 with TRBJ2-1; 10 bases are a match to TRBD1. Unmatched junction bases numbered 1, after V lost 4 bases and J lost 4 bases. The CDR3 length is 14 residues. Germline V lookup: CDR1 MGHDK, CDR2 SYGVNS. DNA for the CDR3: TGTGCCAGCAGTGTGGACAGGGGGTACAATGAGCAGTTCTTC. Translation gives CASSVDRGYNEQFF.

This clone was observed a few times. The V gene is TRBV7-8, the J gene TRBJ1-1, with 9 positions matching TRBD1. This CDR3 comprises 15 residues. V lost 2 bases to trimming and J lost 1 base; unmatched junction nucleotides: 2. From germline, CDR1 is SGHVS and CDR2 FQNEAQ. CDR3 residues: CASSLTDRGNTEAFF. CDR3 nucleotides: TGTGCCAGCAGCTTAACGGACAGGGGGAACACTGAAGCTTTCTTT.

CDR3 in DNA: TGTGCCAGCACAGCCCAGGGTTTTGAGAACACTGAAGCTTTCTTT. Residues: CASTAQGFENTEAFF. V is TRBV18 and J is TRBJ1-1; D is possibly TRBD1 (5 bases). Trimming pared 8 bases from V and 1 base from J, leaving 17 bases between. Germline V gene data show CDR1 as KGHSH and CDR2 as LQKENI. The CDR3 length is 15 residues.